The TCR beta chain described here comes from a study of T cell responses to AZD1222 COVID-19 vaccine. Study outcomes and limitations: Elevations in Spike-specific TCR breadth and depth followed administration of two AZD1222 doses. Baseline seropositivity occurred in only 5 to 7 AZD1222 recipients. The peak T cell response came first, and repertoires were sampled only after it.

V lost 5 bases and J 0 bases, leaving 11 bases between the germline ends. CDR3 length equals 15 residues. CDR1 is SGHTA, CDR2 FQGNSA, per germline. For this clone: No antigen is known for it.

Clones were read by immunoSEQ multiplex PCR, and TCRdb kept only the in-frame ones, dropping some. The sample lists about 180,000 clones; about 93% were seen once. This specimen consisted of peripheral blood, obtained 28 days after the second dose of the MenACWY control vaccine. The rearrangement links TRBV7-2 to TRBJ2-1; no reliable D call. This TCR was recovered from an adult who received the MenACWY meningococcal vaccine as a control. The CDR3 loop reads CASSQDAISYNEQFF. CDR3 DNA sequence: TGTGCCAGCAGCCAAGACGCTATCTCCTACAATGAGCAGTTCTTC.